Listed below are T cell receptor beta chains from one sample, sequenced in a study of T cell repertoires in cytomegalovirus infection. In TCRdb, the reads were re-called with MiXCR into one record per CDR3 protein. The data contain about 400,000 distinct CDR3 sequences, approximately 30% of them singletons. These TCRs' antigens remain unknown. The material was cultured PBMCs, obtained from culture after CMV antigen stimulation. These receptors all stem from a human donor in good health (CMV status not recorded). Some clones in this sample may be carry-over from other donors' samples. Each CDR3 is given with its conserved first and last residue. The D gene is left open where the match is weak. Rows give clone size only sometimes, using once, few, many, or a class for an expanded clone.

>TRBV7-2|TRBJ1-2|.|many
TGTGCCAGCAGCACCCCACCCGGGGGCACCACCTTGAACTATGGCTACACCTTC
CASSTPPGGTTLNYGYTF
>TRBV4-1|TRBJ2-7|.|few
TGCGCCAGCAGCCTGGCTTTTGCGAGTCTGAACGAGCAGTACTTC
CASSLAFASLNEQYF
>TRBV5-4|TRBJ2-1|TRBD2|few
TGTGCCAGCAGCCCCGGTAGCGGGAGGAGGTACAATGAGCAGTTCTTC
CASSPGSGRRYNEQFF
>TRBV11-2|TRBJ2-5|TRBD1|.
TGTGCCAGCAGCCCCGGGATGTCAGGGGGCGGCCTCGGGGAGACCCAGTACTTC
CASSPGMSGGGLGETQYF
>TRBV4-3|TRBJ2-4|.|few
TGCGCCAGCAGCCAAGGGCAGGACAACAAAAACATTCAGTACTTC
CASSQGQDNKNIQYF
>TRBV12-3/TRBV12-4|TRBJ1-1|TRBD1|few
TGTGCCAGCAGCCCGGGACAGCCGGGAGGCACTGAAGCTTTCTTT
CASSPGQPGGTEAFF
>TRBV4-1|TRBJ1-2|TRBD1|.
TGCGCCAGCAGCTTCGAATACCGGGACAGGGGGAATGGCTACACCTTC
CASSFEYRDRGNGYTF
>TRBV7-2|TRBJ1-5|.|.
TGTGCCAGCAGCTCCTTTGGGTATAGCAATCAGCCCCAGCATTTT
CASSSFGYSNQPQHF
>TRBV12-3/TRBV12-4|TRBJ2-7|TRBD2|.
TGTGCCAGCAGACCGGGACTAGCGGGATCGCGGGACGAGCAGTACTTC
CASRPGLAGSRDEQYF
>TRBV11-2|TRBJ1-5|.|many
TGTGCCAGCAGCCCGACAGGAAATAGCAATCAGCCCCAGCATTTT
CASSPTGNSNQPQHF
>TRBV4-1|TRBJ1-4|.|.
TGCGCCAGCAGCCAAGACTCGGGTATAGGGGGGAAACTGTTTTTT
CASSQDSGIGGKLFF
>TRBV4-1|TRBJ1-2|.|.
TGCGCCAGCAGCCAGCCGACAGCCCCCCCAAACTATGGCTACACCTTC
CASSQPTAPPNYGYTF
>TRBV29-1|TRBJ1-1|.|.
TGCAGCGTTGAATACGGGCCTAGGAACACTGAAGCTTTCTTT
CSVEYGPRNTEAFF
>TRBV7-6|TRBJ2-1|.|.
TGTGCCAGCAGCTCAAAGACTCATGAGCAGTTCTTC
CASSSKTHEQFF
>TRBV6-2/TRBV6-3|TRBJ1-5|.|many
TGTGCCAGCAGTAACAACGGTGGGGGCAATCAGCCCCAGCATTTT
CASSNNGGGNQPQHF
>TRBV2|TRBJ2-5|.|.
TGTGCCAGCCGGCGGGGGCCGTCCCAAGAGACCCAGTACTTC
CASRRGPSQETQYF
>TRBV7-8|TRBJ2-7|.|few
TGTGCCAGCAGCGGGGGCCATTACGAGCAGTACTTC
CASSGGHYEQYF
>TRBV19|TRBJ2-1|TRBD1|few
TGTGCCAGTACCGGGGACAGGGGATGGGGTGAGCAGTTCTTC
CASTGDRGWGEQFF
>TRBV7-2|TRBJ2-1|.|few
TGTGCCAGCAGCTTCCGGGATCCTTCCTACAATGAGCAGTTCTTC
CASSFRDPSYNEQFF